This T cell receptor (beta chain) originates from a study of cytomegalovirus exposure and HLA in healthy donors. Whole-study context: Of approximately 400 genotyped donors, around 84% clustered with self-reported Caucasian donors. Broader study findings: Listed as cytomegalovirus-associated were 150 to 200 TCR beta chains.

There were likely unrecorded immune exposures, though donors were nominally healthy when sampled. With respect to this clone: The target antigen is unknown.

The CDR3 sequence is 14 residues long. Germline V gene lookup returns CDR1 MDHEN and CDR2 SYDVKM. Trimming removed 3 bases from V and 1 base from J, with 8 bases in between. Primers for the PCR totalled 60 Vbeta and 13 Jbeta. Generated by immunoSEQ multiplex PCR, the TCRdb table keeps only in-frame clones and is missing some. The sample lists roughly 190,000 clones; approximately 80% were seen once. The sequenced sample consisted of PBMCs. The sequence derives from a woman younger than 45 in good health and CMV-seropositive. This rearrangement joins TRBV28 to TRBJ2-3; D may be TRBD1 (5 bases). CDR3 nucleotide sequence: TGTGCCAGCAGTTTTTGGGGCCGCACAGATACGCAGTATTTT. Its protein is CASSFWGRTDTQYF. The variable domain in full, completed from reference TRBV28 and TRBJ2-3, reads DVKVTQSSRYLVKRTGEKVFLECVQDMDHENMFWYRQDPGLGLRLIYFSYDVKMKEKGDIPEGYSVSREKKERFSLILESASTNQTSMYLCASSFWGRTDTQYFGPGTRLTVL.